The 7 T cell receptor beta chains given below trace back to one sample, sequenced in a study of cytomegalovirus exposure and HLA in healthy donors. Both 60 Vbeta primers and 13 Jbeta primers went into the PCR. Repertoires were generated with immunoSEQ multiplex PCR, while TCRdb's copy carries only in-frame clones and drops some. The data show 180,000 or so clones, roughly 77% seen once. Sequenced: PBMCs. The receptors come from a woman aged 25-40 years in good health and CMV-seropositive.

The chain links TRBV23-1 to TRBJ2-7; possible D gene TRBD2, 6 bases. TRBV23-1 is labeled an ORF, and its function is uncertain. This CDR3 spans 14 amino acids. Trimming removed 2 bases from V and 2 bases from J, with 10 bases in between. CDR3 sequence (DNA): TGCGCCAGCAGTCAAAGGGACTCTCCCTACGAGCAGTACTTC. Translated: CASSQRDSPYEQYF.

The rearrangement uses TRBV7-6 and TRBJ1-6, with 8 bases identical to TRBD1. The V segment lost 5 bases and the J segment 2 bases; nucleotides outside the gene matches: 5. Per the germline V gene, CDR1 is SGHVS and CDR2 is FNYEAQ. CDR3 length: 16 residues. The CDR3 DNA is TGTGCCAGCAGCAAACAGGGGGACCCCTATAATTCACCCCTCCACTTT. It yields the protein CASSKQGDPYNSPLHF.

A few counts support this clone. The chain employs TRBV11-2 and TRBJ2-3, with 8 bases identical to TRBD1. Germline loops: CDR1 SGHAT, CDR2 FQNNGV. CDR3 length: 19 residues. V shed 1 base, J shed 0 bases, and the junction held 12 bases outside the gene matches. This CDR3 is CASSLGRTGRSPSTDTQYF. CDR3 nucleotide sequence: TGTGCCAGCAGCTTAGGACGGACAGGGCGGAGCCCTAGCACAGATACGCAGTATTTT.

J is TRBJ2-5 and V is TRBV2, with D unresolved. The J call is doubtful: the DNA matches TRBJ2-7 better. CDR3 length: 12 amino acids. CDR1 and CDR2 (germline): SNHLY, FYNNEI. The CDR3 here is CASSYAPPEQYF. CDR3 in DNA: TGTGCCAGCAGCTACGCACCCCCCGAGCAGTACTTC.

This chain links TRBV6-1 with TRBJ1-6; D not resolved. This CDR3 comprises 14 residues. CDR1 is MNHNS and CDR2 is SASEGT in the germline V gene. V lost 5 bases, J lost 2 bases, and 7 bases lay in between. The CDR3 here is CASSTDPYNSPLHF. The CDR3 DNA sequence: TGTGCCAGCAGTACAGATCCCTATAATTCACCCCTCCACTTT.

The CDR3 region has the DNA TGTGCCTGGAGCCCTCCCGACAGGGGGCCTGGCTACACCTTC. Translated: CAWSPPDRGPGYTF. The chain couples TRBV30 to TRBJ1-2; 10 bases are a match to TRBD1. The CDR3 length is 14 residues. From germline, CDR1 is GTSNPN and CDR2 SVGIG (reference sequence). V lost 3 bases, J lost 7 bases, and 8 bases stayed unmatched.

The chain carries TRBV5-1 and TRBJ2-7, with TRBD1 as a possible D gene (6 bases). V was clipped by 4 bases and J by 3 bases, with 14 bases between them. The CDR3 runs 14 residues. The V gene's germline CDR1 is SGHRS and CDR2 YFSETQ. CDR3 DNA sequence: TGCGCCAGCAGCCTGGGTGGGGGCATCTACGAGCAGTACTTC. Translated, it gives CASSLGGGIYEQYF.